This T cell receptor (beta chain) is from a study of immune characterization of retroperitoneal liposarcoma. V lost 5 bases and J 7 bases, leaving 18 bases between the germline ends. This CDR3 contains 15 residues. Germline CDR1 is LNHDA and CDR2 is SQIVND (reference sequence). TCRdb re-derived calls from the PCR reads in MiXCR, one entry per CDR3 protein. The data hold 2,500 to 3,500 distinct CDR3 sequences, with less than 30% observed a single time. The chain joins TRBV19 to TRBJ2-1; tentative D call: TRBD2 (6 bases). This clonotype was obtained from a female donor with retroperitoneal liposarcoma. Sequencing was performed on tumor tissue. CDR3 nucleotide sequence: TGTGCCAGTAGTCCGCCGACGGGACTTGGGAATGAGCAGTTCTTC. The encoded protein is CASSPPTGLGNEQFF.